A single sample is the source of the 9 T cell receptor beta chains below, sequenced in a study of response to subunit inactivated influenza vaccine. TCRdb re-called the RT-PCR reads with MiXCR, one entry per CDR3 protein. The data contain around 650,000 distinct CDR3 sequences, about a sixth of them singletons. This specimen consisted of PBMCs from blood, obtained approximately 13 days after vaccination. The receptors come from a man in his fifties who received an inactivated influenza vaccine.

The CDR3 DNA is TGCAGTGCCCTCCGGCCAGCGGGCAACTCCTACAATGAGCAGTTCTTC. It codes for CSALRPAGNSYNEQFF. The rearrangement links TRBV20-1 to TRBJ2-1; TRBD2 is a possible D gene (6 bases). This CDR3 spans 16 amino acids. Trimming removed 6 bases at V and 0 bases at J, with 18 bases between. From germline, CDR1 is DFQATT and CDR2 SNEGSKA (reference sequence).

This clonotype was seen a handful of times. V is TRBV5-1 and J is TRBJ2-5; possibly TRBD1 or TRBD2 for D (5 bases each). The length of the CDR3 is 14 residues. Germline CDR1 is SGHRS and CDR2 is YFSETQ. V was clipped by 4 bases and J by 5 bases, with 15 bases between them. CDR3 sequence reads: CASSTGTHAETQYF. The CDR3 nucleotides are TGCGCCAGCAGCACCGGGACCCACGCGGAGACCCAGTACTTC.

In its sample, this clonotype was seen a few times. The gene calls are TRBV27 and TRBJ2-5; D may match TRBD1 or TRBD2 (6 bases each). Trimming took off 7 bases at V and 5 bases at J, with 17 bases between the two ends. The CDR3 runs 14 residues. The germline CDR1 and CDR2 sequences are MNHEY and SMNVEV (reference sequence). The CDR3 bases are TGTGCCAGCAAGAGAGGGGGGTTAGGGGAGACCCAGTACTTC. Translation: CASKRGGLGETQYF.

This clonotype has a handful of counts. The chain uses TRBV27 and TRBJ2-2; TRBD1 is a possible D gene (6 bases). This CDR3 has 17 residues. Trimming shortened V by 4 bases and J by 3 bases, and 18 bases separated the two germline ends. CDR1 MNHEY and CDR2 SMNVEV come from the germline V gene (reference sequence). Here the CDR3 DNA reads TGTGCCAGCAGTTCTCCCGTAAAGGACAGTGACACCGGGGAGCTGTTTTTT. Translation: CASSSPVKDSDTGELFF.

The CDR3, as DNA: TGCAGTGCTAGAGATCCCGCGGGAACCACCTACGAGCAGTACTTC. Amino acids: CSARDPAGTTYEQYF. This chain links TRBV20-1 with TRBJ2-7, with a weak D call TRBD2 (6 bases). The germline V gene encodes CDR1 DFQATT and CDR2 SNEGSKA (reference sequence). Deletions cut 0 bases from V and 2 bases from J, with 14 bases between. CDR3 size: 15 residues.

This chain connects TRBV6-1 to TRBJ2-1, with D possibly being TRBD1 or TRBD2 (5 bases each). The CDR3 is 12 residues long. Trimming took 4 bases from V and 6 from J, leaving 7 bases between them. The germline V gene encodes CDR1 MNHNS and CDR2 SASEGT. The CDR3 loop reads CASSGGANEQFF. CDR3 DNA sequence: TGTGCCAGCAGTGGAGGGGCCAATGAGCAGTTCTTC.

The chain employs TRBV2 and TRBJ2-6; D tentatively reads TRBD1 or TRBD2 (5 bases each). This CDR3 has 16 residues. V was cut by 6 bases and J by 2 bases, with 14 bases left in between. Germline CDR1 and CDR2: SNHLY and FYNNEI. The CDR3, as DNA: TGTGCCAGCAGAAGCCAGGGAGCGCCTGGGGCCAACGTCCTGACTTTC. Translating gives CASRSQGAPGANVLTF.

Of note for this clonotype: A read error is possible here, since a much larger clone lies one base away. This chain links TRBV7-9 with TRBJ2-1; D is perhaps TRBD2 (5 bases). The V end was cut by 3 bases, the J end by 8 bases, with 17 bases between. CDR3 length equals 15 residues. From germline, CDR1 is SEHNR and CDR2 FQNEAQ (reference sequence). CDR3 in amino acids: CASSFGSGRADEQFF. The DNA for the CDR3 is TGTGCCAGCAGCTTTGGCAGCGGCAGAGCCGATGAGCAGTTCTTC.

The V and J genes are TRBV4-2 and TRBJ1-1, with D unclear. Looked up from germline, CDR1 is LGHNA and CDR2 is YNFKEQ. V lost 1 base to trimming and J lost 1 base, with 10 bases between them. There are 15 residues in the CDR3. The CDR3 here is CASSQGKTRNTEAFF. For the CDR3, the DNA is TGTGCCAGCAGCCAAGGGAAGACAAGGAACACTGAAGCTTTCTTT.